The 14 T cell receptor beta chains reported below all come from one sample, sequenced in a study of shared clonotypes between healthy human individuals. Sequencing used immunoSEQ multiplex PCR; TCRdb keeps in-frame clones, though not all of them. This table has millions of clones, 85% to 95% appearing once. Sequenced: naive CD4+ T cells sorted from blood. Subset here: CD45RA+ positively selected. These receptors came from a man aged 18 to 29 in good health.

The CDR3 reads CASSVATGLNTEAFF. The CDR3 coding sequence is TGTGCCAGCAGCGTGGCGACAGGATTGAACACTGAAGCTTTCTTT. This chain joins TRBV9 and TRBJ1-1, with D perhaps matching TRBD1 (6 bases). Germline V gene sequence: CDR1 SGDLS, CDR2 YYNGEE. This CDR3 spans 15 amino acids. Trimming removed 2 bases from V and 0 bases from J, with 11 bases in between.

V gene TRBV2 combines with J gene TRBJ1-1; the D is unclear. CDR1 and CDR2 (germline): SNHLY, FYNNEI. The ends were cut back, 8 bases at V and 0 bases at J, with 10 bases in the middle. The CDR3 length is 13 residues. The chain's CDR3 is CASQTDMNTEAFF. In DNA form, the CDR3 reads TGTGCCAGCCAAACAGATATGAACACTGAAGCTTTCTTT.

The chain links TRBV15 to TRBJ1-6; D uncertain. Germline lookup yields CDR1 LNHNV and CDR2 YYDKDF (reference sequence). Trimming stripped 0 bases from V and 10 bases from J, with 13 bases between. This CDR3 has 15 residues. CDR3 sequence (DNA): TGTGCCACCAGCAGAGATAGGGAGCGGTCCTCACCCCTCCACTTT. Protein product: CATSRDRERSSPLHF.

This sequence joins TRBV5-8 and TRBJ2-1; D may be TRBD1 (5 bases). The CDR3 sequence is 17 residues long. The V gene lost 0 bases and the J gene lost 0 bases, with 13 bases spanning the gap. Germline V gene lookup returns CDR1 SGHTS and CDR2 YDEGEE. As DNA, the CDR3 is TGTGCCAGCAGCTTGGCGCTGACAGCGAGCTCCTACAATGAGCAGTTCTTC. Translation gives CASSLALTASSYNEQFF.

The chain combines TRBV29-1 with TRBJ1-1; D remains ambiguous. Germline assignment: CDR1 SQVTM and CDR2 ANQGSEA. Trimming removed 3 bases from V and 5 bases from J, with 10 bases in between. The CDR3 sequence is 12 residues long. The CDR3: CSVEGLGTEAFF. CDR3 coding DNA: TGCAGCGTTGAGGGGTTGGGGACTGAAGCTTTCTTT.

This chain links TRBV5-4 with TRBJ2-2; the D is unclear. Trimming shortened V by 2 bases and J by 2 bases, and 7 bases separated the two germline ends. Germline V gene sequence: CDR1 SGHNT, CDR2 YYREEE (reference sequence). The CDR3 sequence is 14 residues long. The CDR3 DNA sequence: TGTGCCAGCAGCTTCTCAGACAACACCGGGGAGCTGTTTTTT. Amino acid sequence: CASSFSDNTGELFF.

DNA of the CDR3: TGTGCCAGCAGCTTAGACCGGGGGAACGGGGAGCTGTTTTTT. The encoded protein is CASSLDRGNGELFF. The rearrangement joins TRBV11-3 to TRBJ2-2; TRBD2 might be the D (6 bases). This CDR3 region has 14 residues. The germline V and J ends were trimmed by 0 bases and 7 bases, with 9 bases remaining between them. CDR1 is SGHNT and CDR2 is YENEEA in the germline V gene.

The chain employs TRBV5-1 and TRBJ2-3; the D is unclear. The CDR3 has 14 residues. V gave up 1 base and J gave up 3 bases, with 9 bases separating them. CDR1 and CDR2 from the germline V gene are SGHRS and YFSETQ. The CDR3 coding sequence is TGCGCCAGCAGCTTGAATTGGGGTACAGATACGCAGTATTTT. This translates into CASSLNWGTDTQYF.

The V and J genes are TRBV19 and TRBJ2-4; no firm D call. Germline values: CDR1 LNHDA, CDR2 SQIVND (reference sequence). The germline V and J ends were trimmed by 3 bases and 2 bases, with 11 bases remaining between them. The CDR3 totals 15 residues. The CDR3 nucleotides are TGTGCCAGTAGTATGGGCTCCGGGTCCAAAAACATTCAGTACTTC. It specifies CASSMGSGSKNIQYF.

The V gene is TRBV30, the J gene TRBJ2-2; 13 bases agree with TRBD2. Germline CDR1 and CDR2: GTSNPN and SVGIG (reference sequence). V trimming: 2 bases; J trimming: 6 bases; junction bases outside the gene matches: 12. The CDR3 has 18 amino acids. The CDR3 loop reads CAWSPRRTSGRGAGELFF. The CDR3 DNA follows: TGTGCCTGGAGTCCGAGACGGACTAGCGGGAGAGGGGCCGGGGAGCTGTTTTTT.

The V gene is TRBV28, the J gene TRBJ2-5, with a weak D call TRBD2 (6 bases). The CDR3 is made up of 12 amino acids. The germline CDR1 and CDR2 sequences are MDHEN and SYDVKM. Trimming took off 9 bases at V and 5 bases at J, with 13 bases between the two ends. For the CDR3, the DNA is TGTGCCAGTGACCGGGGGTTGGAGACCCAGTACTTC. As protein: CASDRGLETQYF. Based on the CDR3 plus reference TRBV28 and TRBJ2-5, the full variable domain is DVKVTQSSRYLVKRTGEKVFLECVQDMDHENMFWYRQDPGLGLRLIYFSYDVKMKEKGDIPEGYSVSREKKERFSLILESASTNQTSMYLCASDRGLETQYFGPGTRLLVL.

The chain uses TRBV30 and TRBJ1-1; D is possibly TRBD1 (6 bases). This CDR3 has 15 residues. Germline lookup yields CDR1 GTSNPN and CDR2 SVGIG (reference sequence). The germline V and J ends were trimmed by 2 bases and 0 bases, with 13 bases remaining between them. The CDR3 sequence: CAWSRGKSMNTEAFF. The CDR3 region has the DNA TGTGCCTGGAGTAGGGGGAAGTCAATGAACACTGAAGCTTTCTTT.

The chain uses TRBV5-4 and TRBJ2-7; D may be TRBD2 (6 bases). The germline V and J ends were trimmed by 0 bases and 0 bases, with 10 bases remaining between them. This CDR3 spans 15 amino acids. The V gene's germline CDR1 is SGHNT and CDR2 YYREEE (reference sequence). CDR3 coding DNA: TGTGCCAGCAGCTTGGATGTTAGCGGCTCCTACGAGCAGTACTTC. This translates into CASSLDVSGSYEQYF.

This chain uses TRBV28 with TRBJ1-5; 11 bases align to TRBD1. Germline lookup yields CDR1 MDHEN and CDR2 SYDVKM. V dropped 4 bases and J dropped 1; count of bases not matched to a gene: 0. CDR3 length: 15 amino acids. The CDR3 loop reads CASSWDRGSNQPQHF. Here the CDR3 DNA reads TGTGCCAGCAGTTGGGACAGGGGGAGCAATCAGCCCCAGCATTTT.